This T cell receptor (beta chain) was identified during a study of T cells in Graves' hyperthyroidism and ophthalmopathy. This clonotype was found many times. The antigen is undetermined. Any patient presenting with uncontrolled infection, other autoimmune disease, pregnancy or lactation was left out. What was amplified from RNA transcripts were TCR beta CDR3 regions. The HTBI primer set served for first-round RT-PCR of the TCR CDR3. TCRdb reprocessed the multiplex PCR reads via MiXCR and lists one record per CDR3 protein. The sample holds fewer than 600,000 distinct CDR3 sequences, approximately 15% seen once. Regarding the study as a whole: From stable hyperthyroidism, ophthalmopathy was set apart by a 13 V-J model.

This CDR3 spans 16 amino acids. Germline V gene data show CDR1 as SGHTA and CDR2 as FQGTGA. V lost 2 bases and J 8 bases, leaving 21 bases between the germline ends. The sequence derives from a woman younger than 30 with Graves' hyperthyroidism. Sequencing used blood. V and J are TRBV7-3 and TRBJ1-2; maybe TRBD1 (6 bases). CDR3 nucleotides: TGTGCCAGCAGCTTAGGGGGCAGTGAAAGGGTGTGGGGCTACACCTTC. Protein: CASSLGGSERVWGYTF.